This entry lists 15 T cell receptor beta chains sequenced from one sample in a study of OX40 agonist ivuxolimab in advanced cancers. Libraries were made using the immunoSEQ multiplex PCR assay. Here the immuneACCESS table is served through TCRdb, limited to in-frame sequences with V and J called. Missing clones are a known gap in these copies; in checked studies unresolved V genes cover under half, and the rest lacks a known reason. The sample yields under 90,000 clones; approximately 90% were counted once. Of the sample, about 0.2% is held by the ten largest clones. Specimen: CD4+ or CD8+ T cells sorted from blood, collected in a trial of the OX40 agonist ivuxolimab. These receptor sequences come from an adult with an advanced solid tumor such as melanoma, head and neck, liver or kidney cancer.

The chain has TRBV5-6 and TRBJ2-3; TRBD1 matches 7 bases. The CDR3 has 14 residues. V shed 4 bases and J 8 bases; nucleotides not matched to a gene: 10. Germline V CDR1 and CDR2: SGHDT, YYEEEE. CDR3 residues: CASSVDRVVGTQYF. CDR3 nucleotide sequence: TGTGCCAGCAGCGTTGACAGGGTGGTTGGTACGCAGTATTTT.

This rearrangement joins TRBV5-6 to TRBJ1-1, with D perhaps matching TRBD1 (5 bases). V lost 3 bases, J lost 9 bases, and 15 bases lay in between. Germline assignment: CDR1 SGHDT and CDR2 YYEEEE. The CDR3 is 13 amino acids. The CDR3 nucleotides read TGTGCCAGCAGCTCTCCAGGGTTGACAAAAGCTTTCTTT. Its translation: CASSSPGLTKAFF.

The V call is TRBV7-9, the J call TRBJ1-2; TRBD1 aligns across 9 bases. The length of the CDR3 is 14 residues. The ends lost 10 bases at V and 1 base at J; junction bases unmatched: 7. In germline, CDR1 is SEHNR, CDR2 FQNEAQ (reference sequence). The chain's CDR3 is CATRTGAFNYGYTF. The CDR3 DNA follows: TGTGCCACCCGGACAGGGGCGTTTAACTATGGCTACACCTTC.

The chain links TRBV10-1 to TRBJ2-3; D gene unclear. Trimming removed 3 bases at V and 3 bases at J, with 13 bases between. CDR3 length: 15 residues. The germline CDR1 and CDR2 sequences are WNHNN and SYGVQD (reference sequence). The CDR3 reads CASSDSTRPTDTQYF. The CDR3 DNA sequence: TGCGCCAGCAGTGACTCGACTCGACCTACAGATACGCAGTATTTT.

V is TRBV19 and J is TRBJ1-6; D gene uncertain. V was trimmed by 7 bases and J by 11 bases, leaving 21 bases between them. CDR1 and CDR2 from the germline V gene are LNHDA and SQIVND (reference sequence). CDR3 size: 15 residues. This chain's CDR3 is CASTNNFAHRTPLHF. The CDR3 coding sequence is TGTGCCAGTACCAACAATTTTGCCCACCGGACACCCCTCCACTTT.

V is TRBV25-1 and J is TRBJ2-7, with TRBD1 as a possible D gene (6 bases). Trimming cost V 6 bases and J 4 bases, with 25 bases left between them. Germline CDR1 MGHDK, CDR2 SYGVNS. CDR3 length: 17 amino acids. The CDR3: CASSAAARGFLGYEQYF. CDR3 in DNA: TGTGCCAGCAGCGCAGCAGCCAGGGGTTTTTTGGGGTACGAGCAGTACTTC.

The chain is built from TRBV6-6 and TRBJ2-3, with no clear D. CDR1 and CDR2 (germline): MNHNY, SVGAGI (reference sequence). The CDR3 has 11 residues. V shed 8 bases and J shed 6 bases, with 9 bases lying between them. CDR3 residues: CASGHMDTQYF. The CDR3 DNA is TGTGCCAGCGGCCACATGGATACGCAGTATTTT.

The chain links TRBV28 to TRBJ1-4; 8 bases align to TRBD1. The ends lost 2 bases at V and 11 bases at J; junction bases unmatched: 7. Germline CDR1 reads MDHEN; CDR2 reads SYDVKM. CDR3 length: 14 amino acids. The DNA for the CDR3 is TGTGCCAGCAGTTTAATCACAGGGGGAGTGAAACTGTTTTTT. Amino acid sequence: CASSLITGGVKLFF.

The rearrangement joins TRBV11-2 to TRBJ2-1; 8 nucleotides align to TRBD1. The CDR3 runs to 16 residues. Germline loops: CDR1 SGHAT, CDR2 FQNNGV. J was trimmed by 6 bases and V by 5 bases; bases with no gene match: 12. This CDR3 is CASSLQGARSVNEQFF. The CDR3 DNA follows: TGTGCCAGCAGCCTCCAGGGGGCGCGATCCGTCAATGAGCAGTTCTTC.

CDR3 residues: CASSLTGGSFPGNTIYF. CDR3 nucleotides: TGTGCCAGCAGTTTGACAGGGGGCTCATTTCCTGGAAACACCATATATTTT. The genes are TRBV27 and TRBJ1-3; 10 nucleotides agree with TRBD1. J lost 2 bases, V lost 3 bases, and 7 bases had no gene match. Germline assignment: CDR1 MNHEY and CDR2 SMNVEV (reference sequence). The CDR3 has 17 amino acids.

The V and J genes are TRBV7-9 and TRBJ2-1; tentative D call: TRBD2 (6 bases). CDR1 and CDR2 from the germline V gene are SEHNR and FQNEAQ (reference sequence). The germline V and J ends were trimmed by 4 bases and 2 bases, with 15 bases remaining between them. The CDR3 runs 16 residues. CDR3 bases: TGTGCCAGCAGCTCTCTGGGACTCACCACCTACAATGAGCAGTTCTTC. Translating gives CASSSLGLTTYNEQFF.

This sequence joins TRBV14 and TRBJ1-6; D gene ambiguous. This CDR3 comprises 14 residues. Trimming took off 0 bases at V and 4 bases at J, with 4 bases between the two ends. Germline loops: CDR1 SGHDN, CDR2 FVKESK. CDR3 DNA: TGTGCCAGCAGCCAAGAGAGTTATAATTCACCCCTCCACTTT. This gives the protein CASSQESYNSPLHF.

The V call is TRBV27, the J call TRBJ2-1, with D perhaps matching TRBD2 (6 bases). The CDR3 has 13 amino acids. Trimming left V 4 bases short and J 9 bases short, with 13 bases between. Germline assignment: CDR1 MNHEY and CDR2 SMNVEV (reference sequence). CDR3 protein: CASSSGAPGEQFF. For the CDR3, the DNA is TGTGCCAGCAGTTCGGGAGCCCCGGGTGAGCAGTTCTTC.

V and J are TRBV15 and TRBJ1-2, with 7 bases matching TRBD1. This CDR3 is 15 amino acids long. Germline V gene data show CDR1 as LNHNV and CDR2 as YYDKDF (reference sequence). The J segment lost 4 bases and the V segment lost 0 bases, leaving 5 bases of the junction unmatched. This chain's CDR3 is CATSRDGGQAYGYTF. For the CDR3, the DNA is TGTGCCACCAGCAGAGATGGTGGACAGGCCTATGGCTACACCTTC.

The CDR3 bases are TGTGCCAGTACCCAGAGGGAGAGGTACACTGAAGCTTTCTTT. Translated, it gives CASTQRERYTEAFF. This chain links TRBV19 with TRBJ1-1; D remains unclear. This CDR3 contains 14 residues. Germline V lookup: CDR1 LNHDA, CDR2 SQIVND (reference sequence). Trimming stripped 7 bases from V and 3 bases from J, with 15 bases between.